These 9 T cell receptor beta chains were all obtained from the same sample, sequenced in a study of OX40 agonist ivuxolimab in advanced cancers. The data were produced by immunoSEQ multiplex PCR, yet TCRdb's version contains in-frame clones alone and is incomplete. The sample records around 23,000 clones, more than 75% being singletons. Sequenced here: CD4+ or CD8+ T cells sorted from blood, sampled in a trial of the OX40 agonist ivuxolimab. The source is an adult with an advanced solid tumor such as melanoma, head and neck, liver or kidney cancer.

The J gene is TRBJ2-5, the V gene TRBV6-5; 9 nucleotides agree with TRBD2. The germline V gene has CDR1 MNHEY and CDR2 SVGAGI. V gave up 6 bases and J gave up 3 bases; unmatched junction bases: 8. This CDR3 contains 15 residues. The CDR3: CASRRRLADKETQYF. As DNA, the CDR3 is TGTGCCAGCAGACGACGACTAGCGGATAAAGAGACCCAGTACTTC.

J is TRBJ2-7 and V is TRBV11-2; unclear D gene. This CDR3 spans 12 amino acids. The ends were cut back, 5 bases at V and 3 bases at J, with 8 bases in the middle. The germline V gene has CDR1 SGHAT and CDR2 FQNNGV. This CDR3 reads CASSPGGYEQYF. The CDR3 nucleotides read TGTGCCAGCAGCCCGGGTGGCTACGAGCAGTACTTC.

The chain joins TRBV14 to TRBJ2-1; 15 nucleotides line up with TRBD2. The V and J ends lost 4 bases and 0 bases, in that order; junction bases with no gene match: 4. Germline CDR1 SGHDN, CDR2 FVKESK. CDR3 length: 18 residues. CDR3 amino acids: CASSPRTSGRASYNEQFF. The CDR3 DNA is TGTGCCAGCAGCCCTAGGACTAGCGGGAGGGCCTCCTACAATGAGCAGTTCTTC.

The chain combines TRBV9 with TRBJ2-2; no reliable D call. This CDR3 spans 16 amino acids. In germline, CDR1 is SGDLS, CDR2 YYNGEE. V shed 1 base and J shed 3 bases, with 13 bases lying between them. CDR3 sequence reads: CASSVTPTQYTGELFF. CDR3 bases: TGTGCCAGCAGCGTAACCCCGACCCAATACACCGGGGAGCTGTTTTTT. The complete variable domain, with remaining parts taken from reference TRBV9 and TRBJ2-2, reads DSGVTQTPKHLITATGQRVTLRCSPRSGDLSVYWYQQSLDQGLQFLIQYYNGEERAKGNILERFSAQQFPDLHSELNLSSLELGDSALYFCASSVTPTQYTGELFFGEGSRLTVL.

This clone came up once. The chain joins TRBV5-1 to TRBJ2-7, with TRBD1 matching 9 bases. This CDR3 spans 19 amino acids. Per germline, CDR1 SGHRS and CDR2 YFSETQ. With 5 bases clipped from V and 3 bases from J, the junction kept 21 bases outside the gene matches. This chain's CDR3 is CASRVGDRENRNRDYEQYF. As DNA, the CDR3 is TGCGCCAGCAGAGTGGGGGACAGGGAAAATCGGAATCGGGACTACGAGCAGTACTTC.

This clone was counted a single time. J is TRBJ2-7 and V is TRBV4-1, with 10 bases aligning to TRBD2. Germline loops: CDR1 MGHRA, CDR2 YSYEKL. V shed 0 bases and J 2 bases; nucleotides not matched to a gene: 7. This CDR3 has 17 amino acids. DNA for the CDR3: TGCGCCAGCAGCCAAGAGCCCCTAGCGGGGGTACCCTACGAGCAGTACTTC. Residues: CASSQEPLAGVPYEQYF.

V is TRBV19 and J is TRBJ2-1; 11 positions agree with TRBD2. Per the germline V gene, CDR1 is LNHDA and CDR2 is SQIVND (reference sequence). The trim removed 2 bases at V and 4 bases at J, leaving 7 bases unmatched. This CDR3 has 17 residues. The CDR3 loop reads CASSISPGLAAYNEQFF. The CDR3 DNA reads TGTGCCAGTAGTATATCGCCGGGACTAGCGGCGTACAATGAGCAGTTCTTC.

This chain connects TRBV28 to TRBJ1-2; a possible D gene is TRBD1 (6 bases). V was shortened by 5 bases and J by 4 bases, with 11 bases between the two germline ends. The germline V gene has CDR1 MDHEN and CDR2 SYDVKM. The CDR3 loop spans 13 amino acids. This CDR3 is CASSAGTSYGYTF. CDR3 DNA sequence: TGTGCCAGCAGTGCCGGGACAAGCTATGGCTACACCTTC.

The genes are TRBV19 and TRBJ2-7; D call uncertain. This CDR3 is built from 13 residues. Germline loops: CDR1 LNHDA, CDR2 SQIVND (reference sequence). The V end was cut by 6 bases, the J end by 2 bases, with 11 bases between. CDR3 sequence reads: CASSPGRPYEQYF. CDR3 DNA sequence: TGTGCCAGTAGCCCCGGACGGCCCTACGAGCAGTACTTC.